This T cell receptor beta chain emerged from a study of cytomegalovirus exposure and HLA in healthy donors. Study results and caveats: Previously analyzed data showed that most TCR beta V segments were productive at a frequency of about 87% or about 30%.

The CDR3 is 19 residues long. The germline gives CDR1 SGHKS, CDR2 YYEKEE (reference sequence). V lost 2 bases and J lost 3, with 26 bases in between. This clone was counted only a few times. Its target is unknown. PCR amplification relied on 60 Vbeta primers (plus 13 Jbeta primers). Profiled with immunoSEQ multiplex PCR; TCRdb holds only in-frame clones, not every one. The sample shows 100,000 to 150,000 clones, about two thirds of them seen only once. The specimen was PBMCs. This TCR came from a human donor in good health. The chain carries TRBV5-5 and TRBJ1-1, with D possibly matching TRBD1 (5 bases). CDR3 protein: CASSLARRRGGVEDTEAFF. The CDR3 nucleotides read TGTGCCAGCAGCTTAGCACGGCGGAGGGGCGGTGTCGAGGACACTGAAGCTTTCTTT.